The clone carrying this T cell receptor (beta chain) has a handful of counts. What it binds is unknown. This CDR3 has 14 amino acids. V was pared by 2 bases and J by 6 bases, with 12 bases between. Germline CDR1 reads ENHRY; CDR2 reads SYGVKD. The record originates from a study of T cell responses to AZD1222 COVID-19 vaccine. The study's findings and limits: Receipt of two AZD1222 doses was followed by a rise in Spike-specific TCR breadth and depth.

The protocol was immunoSEQ multiplex PCR, while the TCRdb copy is restricted to in-frame clones and leaves out a portion. Seen here are about 150,000 clones, about 85% observed once, and the top ten hold 3% to 3.5%. The TCR sequence derives from an adult in good health. Sequenced material: peripheral blood, taken on day 0 of AZD1222 vaccination. V and J are TRBV10-3 and TRBJ2-3; D unclear. Here the CDR3 reads CAISEGRVGDTQYF. The CDR3 nucleotides read TGTGCCATCAGTGAGGGTAGGGTCGGGGATACGCAGTATTTT.